This T cell receptor beta chain was identified in a study of vaccination effects on CD4 cells after COVID-19. Regarding the study as a whole: Vaccine- and infection-induced clones showed marked clonal contraction late following vaccination.

This clone occurred a few times. Its antigen is unknown. With the ViraFEST assay, the study expanded antigen-specific CD4+ T cells using viral peptide pools, then sequenced them. Culture proceeded for more than nine days, and CD4+ T cells were then isolated. BNT162b2 vaccine or mRNA-1273 vaccine was given to participants in two doses. The assay was immunoSEQ multiplex PCR, and TCRdb's table has in-frame clones only and misses some. The data show tens of thousands of clones, 65% to 85% seen once. This material consisted of CD4+ T cells from PBMCs cultured with HCoV-229E spike peptides, taken after COVID-19 vaccination. This receptor was identified in a human donor who received a COVID-19 vaccine.

Here the CDR3 reads CASRSGTLKTQYF. The CDR3 DNA follows: TGTGCCAGCAGGTCGGGGACTTTGAAGACCCAGTACTTC. The V and J genes are TRBV5-5 and TRBJ2-5, with a possible D match to TRBD2 (6 bases). This CDR3 contains 13 residues. V lost 5 bases to trimming and J lost 6 bases, with 14 bases between them. Per the germline V gene, CDR1 is SGHKS and CDR2 is YYEKEE (reference sequence).